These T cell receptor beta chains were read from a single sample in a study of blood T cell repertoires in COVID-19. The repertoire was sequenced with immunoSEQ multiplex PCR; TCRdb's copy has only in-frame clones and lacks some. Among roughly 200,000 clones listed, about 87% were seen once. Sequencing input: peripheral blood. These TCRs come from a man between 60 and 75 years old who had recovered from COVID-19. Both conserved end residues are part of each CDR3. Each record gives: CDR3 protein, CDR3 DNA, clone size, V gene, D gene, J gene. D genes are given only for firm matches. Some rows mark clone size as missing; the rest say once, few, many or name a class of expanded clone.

CDR3: CASNGPGTGEEKLFF
DNA: TGTGCCAGCAACGGGCCCGGGACAGGGGAGGAAAAACTGTTTTTT
size: once
V: TRBV2
D: TRBD1
J: TRBJ1-4

CDR3: CASKGGLANNEQFF
DNA: TGCGCCAGCAAGGGGGGACTAGCAAACAATGAGCAGTTCTTC
size: -
V: TRBV10-2
D: TRBD2
J: TRBJ2-1

CDR3: CASSPYREPRNEQFF
DNA: TGTGCCAGCAGCCCCTACCGGGAGCCTCGCAATGAGCAGTTCTTC
size: once
V: TRBV11-2
D: -
J: TRBJ2-1

CDR3: CASSSTSGGETQYF
DNA: TGTGCCAGCAGTTCCACTAGCGGGGGGGAGACCCAGTACTTC
size: -
V: TRBV6-6
D: TRBD2
J: TRBJ2-5

CDR3: CASSLGVEREGLEQYF
DNA: TGTGCCAGCAGCTTGGGGGTCGAGCGGGAAGGTCTCGAGCAGTACTTC
size: -
V: TRBV5-5
D: TRBD2
J: TRBJ2-7

CDR3: CASSLGTGNTEAFF
DNA: TGCGCCAGCAGTCTAGGAACGGGGAACACTGAAGCTTTCTTT
size: -
V: TRBV23-1
D: -
J: TRBJ1-1

CDR3: CASSAGTAAGHEQFF
DNA: TGTGCCAGCAGCGCCGGGACTGCAGCTGGCCATGAGCAGTTCTTC
size: -
V: TRBV5-6
D: -
J: TRBJ2-1

CDR3: CASSSGQGAGIEQYF
DNA: TGCGCCAGCAGCTCAGGACAGGGGGCTGGGATCGAGCAGTACTTC
size: -
V: TRBV5-1
D: TRBD1
J: TRBJ2-7

CDR3: CASSVVQENEQFF
DNA: TGCGCCAGCAGCGTCGTACAGGAAAATGAGCAGTTCTTC
size: -
V: TRBV5-1
D: -
J: TRBJ2-1

CDR3: CAISETGVHGYTF
DNA: TGTGCCATCAGTGAGACAGGGGTGCATGGCTACACCTTC
size: -
V: TRBV10-3
D: TRBD1
J: TRBJ1-2

CDR3: CASSQEAQGRGWDTEAFF
DNA: TGTGCCAGCAGCCAAGAGGCCCAGGGCAGGGGGTGGGACACTGAAGCTTTCTTT
size: -
V: TRBV4-2
D: TRBD1
J: TRBJ1-1

CDR3: CAWSRGTGELFF
DNA: TGTGCCTGGAGTCGGGGGACCGGGGAGCTGTTTTTT
size: few
V: TRBV30
D: -
J: TRBJ2-2

CDR3: CASSTGEFSYNEQFF
DNA: TGTGCCAGCAGCACTGGAGAGTTCTCCTACAATGAGCAGTTCTTC
size: -
V: TRBV21-1
D: -
J: TRBJ2-1

CDR3: CASSPTVTGLNTEAFF
DNA: TGCGCCAGCAGCCCTACCGTAACAGGGCTGAACACTGAAGCTTTCTTT
size: -
V: TRBV5-1
D: -
J: TRBJ1-1

CDR3: CASSQDIHSNQPQHF
DNA: TGTGCCAGCAGCCAAGATATACATAGCAATCAGCCCCAGCATTTT
size: -
V: TRBV3-1/TRBV3-2
D: -
J: TRBJ1-5

CDR3: CASSLVVGGLGYTF
DNA: TGCGCCAGCAGCTTGGTCGTTGGAGGGCTTGGCTACACCTTC
size: -
V: TRBV5-1
D: -
J: TRBJ1-2

CDR3: CASSISGVGVYEQYF
DNA: TGTGCCAGTAGTATTTCGGGGGTGGGAGTCTACGAGCAGTACTTC
size: -
V: TRBV19
D: -
J: TRBJ2-7

CDR3: CASSLPGVYGYTF
DNA: TGTGCCAGCAGCCTCCCGGGGGTCTATGGCTACACCTTC
size: once
V: TRBV5-4
D: -
J: TRBJ1-2

CDR3: CASSKALYIPREGYEQYF
DNA: TGTGCCAGCAGCAAAGCGCTTTATATCCCGAGGGAGGGCTACGAGCAGTACTTC
size: -
V: TRBV21-1
D: -
J: TRBJ2-7

CDR3: CASAPSGAGANVLTF
DNA: TGTGCCAGCGCGCCCTCGGGGGCTGGGGCCAACGTCCTGACTTTC
size: -
V: TRBV6-5
D: -
J: TRBJ2-6

CDR3: CASSYPTGLVDTEAFF
DNA: TGTGCCAGCAGTTACCCAACAGGGCTGGTCGACACTGAAGCTTTCTTT
size: -
V: TRBV6-6
D: -
J: TRBJ1-1

CDR3: CASSVAGLAGRGSFF
DNA: TGTGCCAGCAGCGTAGCCGGACTAGCGGGGAGGGGTTCGTTCTTC
size: -
V: TRBV9
D: TRBD2
J: TRBJ2-1

CDR3: CASSLVQGRKEQYF
DNA: TGTGCCAGCAGCTTAGTGCAGGGGAGAAAAGAGCAGTACTTC
size: few
V: TRBV7-2
D: -
J: TRBJ2-7

CDR3: CASSPTSDGSYEQYF
DNA: TGTGCCAGCAGCCCCACTAGCGACGGCTCCTACGAGCAGTACTTC
size: few
V: TRBV5-4
D: TRBD2
J: TRBJ2-7

CDR3: CASSRVSNTEAFF
DNA: TGTGCCAGCAGTCGGGTCTCTAACACTGAAGCTTTCTTT
size: -
V: TRBV6-4
D: -
J: TRBJ1-1

CDR3: CASSSGQANQPQHF
DNA: TGTGCCAGCAGTTCAGGACAGGCAAATCAGCCCCAGCATTTT
size: -
V: TRBV28
D: TRBD1
J: TRBJ1-5

CDR3: CASSLVPRRTGGNTIYF
DNA: TGTGCCAGCAGCTTAGTTCCCCGACGGACAGGAGGAAACACCATATATTTT
size: -
V: TRBV7-8
D: TRBD1
J: TRBJ1-3

CDR3: CASRDSVSGNTIYF
DNA: TGTGCCAGCAGGGACAGCGTCTCTGGAAACACCATATATTTT
size: -
V: TRBV3-1/TRBV3-2
D: -
J: TRBJ1-3

CDR3: CASSPYSGWTEAFF
DNA: TGTGCCAGCTCACCTTATTCGGGGTGGACTGAAGCTTTCTTT
size: -
V: TRBV18
D: -
J: TRBJ1-1

CDR3: CASRLGGGGTEAFF
DNA: TGTGCCAGCCGCCTAGGGGGGGGCGGCACTGAAGCTTTCTTT
size: -
V: TRBV27
D: -
J: TRBJ1-1

CDR3: CASMYAGGMELFF
DNA: TGTGCCAGCATGTATGCGGGGGGGATGGAGCTGTTTTTT
size: once
V: TRBV12-3/TRBV12-4
D: TRBD2
J: TRBJ2-2

CDR3: CASSLYRYIQYF
DNA: TGTGCCAGCAGTTTATACAGGTACATTCAGTACTTC
size: -
V: TRBV12-3/TRBV12-4
D: -
J: TRBJ2-4

CDR3: CASSQTGGYNSPLHF
DNA: TGTGCCAGCTCACAGACAGGGGGCTATAATTCACCCCTCCACTTT
size: -
V: TRBV18
D: TRBD1
J: TRBJ1-6

CDR3: CASSVAEVAESPLHF
DNA: TGTGCCAGCAGCGTCGCGGAGGTTGCTGAGTCACCCCTCCACTTT
size: -
V: TRBV9
D: -
J: TRBJ1-6

CDR3: CASSLEQPTNEKLFF
DNA: TGTGCCAGCAGCTTAGAACAGCCAACTAATGAAAAACTGTTTTTT
size: -
V: TRBV7-9
D: -
J: TRBJ1-4

CDR3: CASSTGDSLYTEAFF
DNA: TGTGCCAGCTCAACGGGGGACAGCCTCTACACTGAAGCTTTCTTT
size: -
V: TRBV18
D: TRBD1
J: TRBJ1-1

CDR3: CASGLVNLAMGAGRHNEQFF
DNA: TGTGCTAGTGGTTTGGTTAATCTAGCGATGGGTGCGGGACGCCACAATGAGCAGTTCTTC
size: -
V: TRBV12-5
D: -
J: TRBJ2-1

CDR3: CASSRSGGPTGELFF
DNA: TGTGCCAGCAGCCGCTCAGGAGGCCCCACCGGGGAGCTGTTTTTT
size: -
V: TRBV7-3
D: -
J: TRBJ2-2

CDR3: CASSSTGGYEKLFF
DNA: TGTGCCAGCAGTTCGACAGGGGGCTATGAAAAACTGTTTTTT
size: -
V: TRBV28
D: TRBD1
J: TRBJ1-4

CDR3: CASSLGGNTIYF
DNA: TGTGCCAGCAGCCTCGGTGGAAACACCATATATTTT
size: -
V: TRBV3-1/TRBV3-2
D: -
J: TRBJ1-3

CDR3: CASSSQGGEKLFF
DNA: TGTGCCAGCAGTTCCCAGGGCGGCGAAAAACTGTTTTTT
size: few
V: TRBV6-5
D: -
J: TRBJ1-4

CDR3: CASSPGTSGELLYNEQFF
DNA: TGTGCCAGCAGCCCTGGGACTAGCGGGGAACTCCTCTACAATGAGCAGTTCTTC
size: -
V: TRBV7-8
D: TRBD2
J: TRBJ2-1

CDR3: CATSEGTGLQETQYF
DNA: TGTGCCACCAGTGAGGGGACAGGTCTCCAAGAGACCCAGTACTTC
size: -
V: TRBV24-1
D: TRBD1
J: TRBJ2-5

CDR3: CASSGTSPGAAFF
DNA: TGTGCCAGCAGTGGGACTTCCCCTGGGGCAGCTTTCTTT
size: -
V: TRBV3-1/TRBV3-2
D: -
J: TRBJ1-1

CDR3: CASSAGAGNTIYF
DNA: TGCGCCAGCAGTGCAGGGGCTGGAAACACCATATATTTT
size: -
V: TRBV10-1
D: -
J: TRBJ1-3

CDR3: CASRVGWGDYNEQFF
DNA: TGCGCCAGCAGAGTAGGGTGGGGCGACTACAATGAGCAGTTCTTC
size: -
V: TRBV5-1
D: -
J: TRBJ2-1

CDR3: CASSERRGLVAGNTIYF
DNA: TGTGCCAGCAGTGAAAGGAGGGGGCTTGTTGCTGGAAACACCATATATTTT
size: -
V: TRBV6-1
D: TRBD1
J: TRBJ1-3

CDR3: CASSFRQAGNTIYF
DNA: TGTGCCAGCAGCTTTAGGCAGGCGGGAAACACCATATATTTT
size: few
V: TRBV7-2
D: -
J: TRBJ1-3

CDR3: CASSEEAGRVGELFF
DNA: TGTGCCAGCAGTGAGGAGGCGGGAAGGGTCGGGGAGCTGTTTTTT
size: -
V: TRBV2
D: -
J: TRBJ2-2

CDR3: CASSIGTGGYGYTF
DNA: TGTGCCAGTAGTATAGGTACAGGGGGGTATGGCTACACCTTC
size: -
V: TRBV19
D: TRBD1
J: TRBJ1-2

CDR3: CASSPNAGGMRAGNTIYF
DNA: TGTGCCAGCAGCCCAAACGCCGGGGGGATGAGGGCTGGAAACACCATATATTTT
size: few
V: TRBV7-2
D: -
J: TRBJ1-3